This TCR beta chain was profiled in a study of molecular identifiers for immune sequencing clone quantification. The study's findings and limits: Underestimation of highly expanded clone sizes could arise where identical TCR molecules share a barcode.

The CDR3 contains 12 residues. Trimming took off 10 bases at V and 3 bases at J, with 12 bases between the two ends. Per the germline V gene, CDR1 is ENHRY and CDR2 is SYGVKD. When naive CD8 T cells were sorted, they were gated as CD8+CD4-CCR7+CD45RA+. As to this clonotype: Antigen unknown.

From the PCR reads, TCRdb called clonotypes with MiXCR, one entry per CDR3 protein. Of approximately 500,000 distinct CDR3 sequences listed, about 22% are singletons. This receptor was taken from a human donor in good health. Some libraries in this study had Jurkat cell RNA spiked in. The sequenced sample consisted of naive CD8+ T cells from blood, with Jurkat cell RNA spiked in. As to subset: FACS-sorted CD8+CD4-CCR7+CD45RA+ naive T cells. The chain combines TRBV10-3 with TRBJ1-1; D is ambiguous. CDR3 protein: CATRPEDTEAFF. The DNA of the CDR3 is TGTGCCACCCGCCCCGAGGACACTGAAGCTTTCTTT.